This T cell receptor (beta chain) came from a study of CD8+CD57+ T cells in acquired aplastic anemia. Study-level information: Yields of DNA that came from sorted CD4+ and CD8+ cells averaged about 2.9 ug. Study-wide results and caveats: Researchers report that fewer than 30 CD8+ CDR3 sequences appeared in both patients and controls.

Before being chosen for sequencing, patients had shown CD8+CD57+ cell expansion by flow cytometry. Each patient gave a blood sample that was collected before any therapy had been received. The sample holds many counts of this clonotype. Its target is not known. Genomic DNA, the template, was used for profiling of the TCR beta VDJ and CDR3. TCRdb passed the reads through MiXCR, listing each CDR3 protein once. The sample carries approximately 300,000 distinct CDR3 sequences, roughly 53% recorded once. Sequencing input: sorted CD4+, CD8+, or CD8+CD57+ T cells (not recorded which) from PBMCs. The clonotype was recovered from a human donor with aplastic anemia.

Here the CDR3 DNA reads TGTGCCAGTAGTAACAGCGGGAGCGCCGGGGAGACCCAGTACTTC. Its protein is CASSNSGSAGETQYF. The genes are TRBV19 and TRBJ2-5, with 8 positions matching TRBD2. V gave up 4 bases and J gave up 5 bases; unmatched junction bases: 9. CDR1 is LNHDA and CDR2 is SQIVND in the germline V gene (reference sequence). The length of the CDR3 is 15 residues.